This note documents a single TCR beta chain sequence. Each patient experienced a relapse that followed autologous stem cell transplantation, and brentuximab vedotin exposure varied. The data originate from a study of PD-1 blockade in classical Hodgkin lymphoma. Profiling relied on immunoSEQ multiplex PCR, and the TCRdb table lists in-frame clones only, not all of them. The table has roughly 19,000 clones, roughly 80% seen once. The material was peripheral blood mononuclear cells (PBMCs), obtained at baseline. This sequence was found in a human donor with classical Hodgkin lymphoma.

The CDR3 DNA reads as TGTGCCTGGAGTAATGCAGGGGCAGATACGCAGTATTTT. Residues: CAWSNAGADTQYF. V usage is TRBV30 and J usage is TRBJ2-3; the D gene is possibly TRBD1 (6 bases). With 2 bases removed from V and 4 bases from J, the gap between germline ends came to 10 bases. The CDR3 extends over 13 amino acids. CDR1 and CDR2 (germline): GTSNPN, SVGIG (reference sequence).